What follows are 15 T cell receptor beta chains derived from one specimen sequenced in a study of spatial heterogeneity in lung cancer. In TCRdb, the 5' RACE reads were re-called with MiXCR into one record per CDR3 protein. The table has 1,600 or so distinct CDR3 sequences, less than 6.5% seen once. Time point of the sample: sample taken at primary tumor resection. The sequences come from normal lung tissue next to the tumor, collected at surgery. These receptors all stem from a female donor with early-stage non-small cell lung cancer.

This clonotype was counted ten times or more. J is TRBJ2-1 and V is TRBV3-1, with D perhaps TRBD2 (6 bases). In germline, CDR1 is LGHDT, CDR2 YNNKEL (reference sequence). The CDR3 is 13 amino acids. V lost 1 base, J lost 10 bases, and 11 bases lay in between. The CDR3 is CASSQAWAGEQFF. CDR3 DNA: TGTGCCAGCAGCCAAGCCTGGGCGGGGGAGCAGTTCTTC.

By sample fraction, this clonotype is large. CDR3 region: CASRIGTQGSSQYF. The DNA for the CDR3 is TGTGCCAGCAGGATCGGGACCCAGGGAAGTTCGCAGTATTTT. The chain is built from TRBV12-3 or TRBV12-4 and TRBJ2-3; D possibly uses TRBD1 or TRBD2 (5 bases each). The CDR3 contains 14 residues. Trimming stripped 6 bases from V and 10 bases from J, with 20 bases between.

By share of the sample, this clonotype is medium-sized. The V gene is TRBV27, the J gene TRBJ2-3; D unclear. The germline CDR1 and CDR2 sequences are MNHEY and SMNVEV (reference sequence). The CDR3 runs 13 residues. The germline V and J ends were trimmed by 7 bases and 2 bases, with 10 bases remaining between them. CDR3 bases: TGTGCCAGCAAGGCAGGTTACACAGATACGCAGTATTTT. It codes for CASKAGYTDTQYF.

This clonotype ranks as medium-sized. The chain has TRBV20-1 and TRBJ2-3; 10 positions match TRBD1. The V gene's germline CDR1 is DFQATT and CDR2 SNEGSKA (reference sequence). The J segment lost 3 bases and the V segment lost 6 bases, leaving 3 bases of the junction unmatched. CDR3 length equals 13 residues. CDR3 DNA sequence: TGCAGTGCCCAGGGACAGGGGACAGATACGCAGTATTTT. Translation gives CSAQGQGTDTQYF.

In this sample, this clonotype is medium-sized (0.01 to 0.1%). This sequence joins TRBV7-6 and TRBJ2-7, with 10 bases matching TRBD1. The ends lost 5 bases at V and 6 bases at J; junction bases unmatched: 10. The CDR3 length is 15 residues. The germline V gene encodes CDR1 SGHVS and CDR2 FNYEAQ. The CDR3 here is CASSPTSGTGVEQYF. Here the CDR3 DNA reads TGTGCCAGCAGCCCCACTTCCGGGACAGGGGTCGAGCAGTACTTC.

This clonotype was found many times. V is TRBV7-2 and J is TRBJ2-2, with D uncertain. The ends were cut back, 0 bases at V and 4 bases at J, with 9 bases in the middle. The CDR3 runs 15 residues. CDR1 is SGHTA and CDR2 is FQGNSA in the germline V gene. CDR3 DNA: TGTGCCAGCAGCTTAGCCAGTGCCTCCACCGGGGAGCTGTTTTTT. Its translation is CASSLASASTGELFF. The full variable domain, rest sourced from reference TRBV7-2 and TRBJ2-2, is GAGVSQSPSNKVTEKGKDVELRCDPISGHTALYWYRQSLGQGLEFLIYFQGNSAPDKSGLPSDRFSAERTGGSVSTLTIQRTQQEDSAVYLCASSLASASTGELFFGEGSRLTVL.

A word on this clonotype: A much larger clone is a single base away; this may be a read error. The CDR3 ends on some other residue instead of the conserved phenylalanine or tryptophan, so this is likely a read error. J is TRBJ1-1 and V is TRBV7-2, with no clear D. V lost 0 bases to trimming and J lost 4 bases, with 6 bases between them. The CDR3 runs to 13 residues. CDR1 and CDR2 (germline): SGHTA, FQGNSA. As DNA, the CDR3 is TGTGCCAGCAGCTTAGCGATGCTCACTGAAGCTTTCTTA. Protein sequence: CASSLAMLTEAFL.

By its share, this clonotype is medium-sized. The chain couples TRBV4-2 to TRBJ2-2; 9 bases are shared with TRBD1. J lost 6 bases, V lost 1 base, and 6 bases had no gene match. Germline loops: CDR1 LGHNA, CDR2 YNFKEQ. This CDR3 has 16 amino acids. CDR3 region: CASSQGDRAGAGELFF. The CDR3 DNA reads TGTGCCAGCAGCCAAGGGGACAGGGCAGGGGCCGGGGAGCTGTTTTTT.

This clonotype is classed as medium-sized. CDR3 coding DNA: TGTGCCAGCAGCAAGTCCGATGAGCAGTTCTTC. As protein: CASSKSDEQFF. The chain uses TRBV7-6 and TRBJ2-1; no clear D. This CDR3 comprises 11 residues. Germline CDR1 and CDR2: SGHVS and FNYEAQ. Trimming stripped 5 bases from V and 8 bases from J, with 7 bases between.

In its sample, this clonotype ranks as medium-sized. This chain uses TRBV27 with TRBJ2-2; TRBD1 matches 9 bases. Germline trimming cut 4 bases from V and 8 bases from J; bases unmatched to any gene: 5. CDR3 length: 14 amino acids. Germline V gene data show CDR1 as MNHEY and CDR2 as SMNVEV (reference sequence). The CDR3 is CASSSDRGAGELFF. The CDR3 nucleotides are TGTGCCAGCAGTTCGGACAGGGGAGCAGGGGAGCTGTTTTTT.

This clonotype was detected ten times or more. The V call is TRBV5-1, the J call TRBJ2-7; 7 bases agree with TRBD2. The CDR3 length is 13 residues. V was clipped by 5 bases and J by 3 bases; unmatched bases: 5. Germline V gene lookup returns CDR1 SGHRS and CDR2 YFSETQ. Written as DNA, the CDR3 is TGCGCCAGCAGTCGGGGGGTTTACTACGAGCAGTACTTC. Amino acid sequence: CASSRGVYYEQYF.

This clonotype rates as large. This chain links TRBV20-1 with TRBJ1-5; no clear D gene. The V gene lost 3 bases and the J gene lost 0 bases, with 6 bases spanning the gap. The CDR3 has 13 amino acids. Looked up from germline, CDR1 is DFQATT and CDR2 is SNEGSKA (reference sequence). In DNA, the CDR3 is TGCAGTGCTAGTAGGTATAGCAATCAGCCCCAGCATTTT. Protein product: CSASRYSNQPQHF.

This clonotype is deemed large. The CDR3: CASSYKGADTEAFF. In DNA, the CDR3 is TGTGCCAGCAGTTACAAGGGGGCGGACACTGAAGCTTTCTTT. The chain recombines TRBV6-2 or TRBV6-3 with TRBJ1-1; 7 bases line up with TRBD1. J was trimmed by 3 bases and V by 2 bases; bases with no gene match: 3. The CDR3 spans 14 residues. Germline V gene lookup returns CDR1 MNHEY and CDR2 SVGEGT.

In this sample, this clonotype is medium-sized. The V and J genes are TRBV15 and TRBJ2-2, with TRBD1 matching over 9 bases. This CDR3 region has 14 residues. From germline, CDR1 is LNHNV and CDR2 YYDKDF (reference sequence). The V gene end was trimmed by 3 bases and the J gene end by 7 bases; junction bases not matched to a gene: 3. The chain's CDR3 is CATSRTGGDGELFF. DNA for the CDR3: TGTGCCACCAGCAGGACAGGGGGTGACGGGGAGCTGTTTTTT. Together with reference TRBV15 and TRBJ2-2, the CDR3 gives the full variable domain: DAMVIQNPRYQVTQFGKPVTLSCSQTLNHNVMYWYQQKSSQAPKLLFHYYDKDFNNEADTPDNFQSRRPNTSFCFLDIRSPGLGDTAMYLCATSRTGGDGELFFGEGSRLTVL.

There are many counts of this clonotype. The chain combines TRBV12-3 or TRBV12-4 with TRBJ1-5; possibly TRBD1 for D (5 bases). V lost 6 bases to trimming and J lost 7 bases, with 13 bases between them. The CDR3 has 13 amino acids. As DNA, the CDR3 is TGTGCCAGCAGCCTGATCGAGGGGCAGCCCCAGCATTTT. This translates into CASSLIEGQPQHF.